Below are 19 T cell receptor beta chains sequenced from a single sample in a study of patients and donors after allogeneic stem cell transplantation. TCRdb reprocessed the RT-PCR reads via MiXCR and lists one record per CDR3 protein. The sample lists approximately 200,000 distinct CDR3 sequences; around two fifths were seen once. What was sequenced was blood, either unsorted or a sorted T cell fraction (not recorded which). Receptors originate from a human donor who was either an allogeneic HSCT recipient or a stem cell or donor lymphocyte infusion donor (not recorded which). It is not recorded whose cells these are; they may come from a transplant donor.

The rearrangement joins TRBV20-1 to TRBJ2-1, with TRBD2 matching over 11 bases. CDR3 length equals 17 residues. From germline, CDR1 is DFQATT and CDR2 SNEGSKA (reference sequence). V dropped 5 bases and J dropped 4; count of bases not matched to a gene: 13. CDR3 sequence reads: CSAQRGNTSGSYNEQFF. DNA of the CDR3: TGCAGTGCTCAACGGGGGAATACTAGCGGGAGTTACAATGAGCAGTTCTTC.

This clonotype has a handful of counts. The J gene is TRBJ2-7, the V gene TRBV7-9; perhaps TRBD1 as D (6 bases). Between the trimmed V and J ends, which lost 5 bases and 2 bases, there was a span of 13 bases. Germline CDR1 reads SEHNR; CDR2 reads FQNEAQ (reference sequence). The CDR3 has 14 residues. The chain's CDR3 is CASSTPGQTYEQYF. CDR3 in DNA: TGTGCCAGCAGCACCCCAGGACAGACCTACGAGCAGTACTTC. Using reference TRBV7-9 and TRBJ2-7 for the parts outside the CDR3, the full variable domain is DTGVSQNPRHKITKRGQNVTFRCDPISEHNRLYWYRQTLGQGPEFLTYFQNEAQLEKSRLLSDRFSAERPKGSFSTLEIQRTEQGDSAMYLCASSTPGQTYEQYFGPGTRLTVT.

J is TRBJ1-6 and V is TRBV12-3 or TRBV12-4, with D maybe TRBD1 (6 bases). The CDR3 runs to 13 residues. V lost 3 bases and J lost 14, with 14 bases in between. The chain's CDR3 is CASSLWQGNTLHF. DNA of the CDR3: TGTGCCAGCAGTTTGTGGCAGGGGAACACCCTCCACTTT.

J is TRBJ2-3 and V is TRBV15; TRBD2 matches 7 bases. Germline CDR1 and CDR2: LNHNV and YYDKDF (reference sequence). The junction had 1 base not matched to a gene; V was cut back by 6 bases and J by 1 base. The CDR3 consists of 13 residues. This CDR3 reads CATSTSGTDTQYF. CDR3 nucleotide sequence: TGTGCCACCAGTACTAGCGGCACAGATACGCAGTATTTT.

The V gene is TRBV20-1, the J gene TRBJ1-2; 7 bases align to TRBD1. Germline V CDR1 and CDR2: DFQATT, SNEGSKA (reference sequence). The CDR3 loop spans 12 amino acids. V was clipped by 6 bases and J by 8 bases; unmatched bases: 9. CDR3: CSALGTARGYTF. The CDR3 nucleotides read TGCAGTGCGTTAGGGACAGCCCGAGGCTACACCTTC.

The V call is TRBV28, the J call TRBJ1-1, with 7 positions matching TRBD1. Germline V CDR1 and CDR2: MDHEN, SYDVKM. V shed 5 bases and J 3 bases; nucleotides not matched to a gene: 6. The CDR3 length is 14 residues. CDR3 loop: CASSPTGKYTEAFF. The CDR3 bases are TGTGCCAGCAGTCCGACAGGGAAGTACACTGAAGCTTTCTTT.

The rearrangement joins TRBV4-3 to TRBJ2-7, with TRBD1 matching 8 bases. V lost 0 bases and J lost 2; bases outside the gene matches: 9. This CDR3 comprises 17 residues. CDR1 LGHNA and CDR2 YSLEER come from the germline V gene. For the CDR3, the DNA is TGCGCCAGCAGCCAAGATTCCAGGGGGCGCCCCCCCTACGAGCAGTACTTC. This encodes CASSQDSRGRPPYEQYF.

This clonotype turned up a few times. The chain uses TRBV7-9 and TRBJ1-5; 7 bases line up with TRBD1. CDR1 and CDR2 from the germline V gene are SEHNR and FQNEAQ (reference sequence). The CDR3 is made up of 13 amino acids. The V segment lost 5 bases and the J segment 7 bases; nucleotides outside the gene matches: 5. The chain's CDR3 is CASSGTAEQPQHF. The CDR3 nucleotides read TGTGCCAGCAGCGGGACAGCCGAACAGCCCCAGCATTTT.

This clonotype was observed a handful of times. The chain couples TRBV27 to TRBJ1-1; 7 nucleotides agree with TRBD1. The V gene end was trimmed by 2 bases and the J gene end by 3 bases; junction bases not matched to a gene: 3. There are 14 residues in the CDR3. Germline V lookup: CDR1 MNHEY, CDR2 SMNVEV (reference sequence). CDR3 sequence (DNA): TGTGCCAGCAGTTTACAGGGGGGGTACACTGAAGCTTTCTTT. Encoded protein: CASSLQGGYTEAFF.

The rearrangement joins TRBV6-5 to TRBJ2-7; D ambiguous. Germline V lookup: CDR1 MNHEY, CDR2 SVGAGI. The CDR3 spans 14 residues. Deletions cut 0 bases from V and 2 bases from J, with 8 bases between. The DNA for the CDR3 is TGTGCCAGCAGTTACTCAAAAGTCCCCTACGAGCAGTACTTC. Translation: CASSYSKVPYEQYF.

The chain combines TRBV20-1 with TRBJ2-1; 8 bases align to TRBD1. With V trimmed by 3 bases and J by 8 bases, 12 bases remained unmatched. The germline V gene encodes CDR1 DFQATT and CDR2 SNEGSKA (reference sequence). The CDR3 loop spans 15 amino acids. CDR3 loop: CSASPRQGRKDEQFF. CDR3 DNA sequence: TGCAGTGCTAGCCCGAGACAGGGGAGGAAGGATGAGCAGTTCTTC.

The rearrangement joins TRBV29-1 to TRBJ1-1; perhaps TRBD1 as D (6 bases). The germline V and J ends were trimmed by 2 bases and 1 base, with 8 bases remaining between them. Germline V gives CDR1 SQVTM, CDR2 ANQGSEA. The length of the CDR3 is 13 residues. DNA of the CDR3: TGCAGCGTTGAACGCAGGGGGAACACTGAAGCTTTCTTT. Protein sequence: CSVERRGNTEAFF.

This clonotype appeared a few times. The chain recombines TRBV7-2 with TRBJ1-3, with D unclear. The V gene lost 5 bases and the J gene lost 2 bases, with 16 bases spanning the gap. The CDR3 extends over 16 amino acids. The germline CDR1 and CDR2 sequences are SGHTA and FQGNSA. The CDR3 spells CASSLTLRTTGNTIYF. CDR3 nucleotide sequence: TGTGCCAGCAGCCTTACTCTCCGAACAACTGGAAACACCATATATTTT.

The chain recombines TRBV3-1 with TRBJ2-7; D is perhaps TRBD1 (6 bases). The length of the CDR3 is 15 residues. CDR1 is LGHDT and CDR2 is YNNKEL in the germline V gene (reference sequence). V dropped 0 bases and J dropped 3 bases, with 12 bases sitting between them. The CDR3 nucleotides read TGTGCCAGCAGCCAAGATCCCGTACAGGGCTACGAGCAGTACTTC. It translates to CASSQDPVQGYEQYF.

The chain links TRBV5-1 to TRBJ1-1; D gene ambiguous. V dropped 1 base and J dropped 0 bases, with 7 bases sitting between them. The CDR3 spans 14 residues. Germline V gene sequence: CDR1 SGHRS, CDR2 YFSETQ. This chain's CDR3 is CASSLPDMNTEAFF. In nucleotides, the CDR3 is TGCGCCAGCAGCTTGCCCGACATGAACACTGAAGCTTTCTTT.

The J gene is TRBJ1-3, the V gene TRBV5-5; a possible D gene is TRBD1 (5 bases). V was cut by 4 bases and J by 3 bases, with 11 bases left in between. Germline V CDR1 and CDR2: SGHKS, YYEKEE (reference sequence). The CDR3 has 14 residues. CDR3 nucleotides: TGTGCCAGCAGCGGGGGGACGGTTGGAAACACCATATATTTT. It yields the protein CASSGGTVGNTIYF.

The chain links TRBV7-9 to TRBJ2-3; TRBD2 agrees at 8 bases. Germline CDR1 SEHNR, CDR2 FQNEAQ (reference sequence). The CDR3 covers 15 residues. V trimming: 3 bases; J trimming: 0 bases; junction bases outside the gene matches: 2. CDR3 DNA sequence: TGTGCCAGCAGCTTTAAGCGGGAGAGCACAGATACGCAGTATTTT. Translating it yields CASSFKRESTDTQYF.

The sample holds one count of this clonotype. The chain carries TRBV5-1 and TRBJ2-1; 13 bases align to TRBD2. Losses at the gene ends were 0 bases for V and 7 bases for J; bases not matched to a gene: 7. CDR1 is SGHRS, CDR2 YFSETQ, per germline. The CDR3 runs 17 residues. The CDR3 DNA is TGCGCCAGCAGCTTGGCACGGACTAGCGGGAGAGGTAATGAGCAGTTCTTC. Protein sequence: CASSLARTSGRGNEQFF.

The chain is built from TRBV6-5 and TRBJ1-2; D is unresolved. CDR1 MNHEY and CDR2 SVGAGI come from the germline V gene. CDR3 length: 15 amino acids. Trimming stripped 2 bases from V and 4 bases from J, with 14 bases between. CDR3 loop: CASSYGRGPTYGYTF. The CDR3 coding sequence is TGTGCCAGCAGTTACGGTAGAGGTCCCACCTATGGCTACACCTTC.